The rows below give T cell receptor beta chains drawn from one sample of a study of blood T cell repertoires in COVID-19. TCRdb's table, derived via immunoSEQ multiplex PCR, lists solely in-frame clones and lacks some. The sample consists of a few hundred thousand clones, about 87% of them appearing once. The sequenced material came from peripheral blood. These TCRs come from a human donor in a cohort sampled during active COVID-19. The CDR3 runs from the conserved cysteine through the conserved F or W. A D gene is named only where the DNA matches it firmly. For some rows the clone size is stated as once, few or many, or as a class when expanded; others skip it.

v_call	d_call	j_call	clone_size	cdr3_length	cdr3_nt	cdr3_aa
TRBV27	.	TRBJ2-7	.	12	TGTGCCAGCAGTCCCCCAGGGGGGAAGAAGTACTTC	CASSPPGGKKYF
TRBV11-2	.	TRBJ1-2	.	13	TGTGCCAGCAGCTTAGAGGCAATCTATGGCTACACCTTC	CASSLEAIYGYTF
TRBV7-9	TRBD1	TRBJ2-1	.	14	TGTGCCAGCAGCTTCCGGGACAGATACAATGAGCAGTTCTTC	CASSFRDRYNEQFF
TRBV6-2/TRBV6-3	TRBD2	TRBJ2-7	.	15	TGTGCCAGCAGTTACGGACTAGCGGAGGGCTACGAGCAGTACTTC	CASSYGLAEGYEQYF
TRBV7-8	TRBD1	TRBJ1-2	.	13	TGTGCCAGCAGTTCAGGGGGTCCCTATGGCTACACCTTC	CASSSGGPYGYTF
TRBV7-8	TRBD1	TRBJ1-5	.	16	TGTGCCAGCAGCCGAGACAGGGGGCTTGGCAATCAGCCCCAGCATTTT	CASSRDRGLGNQPQHF
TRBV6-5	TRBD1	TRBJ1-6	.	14	TGTGCCAGCAGAGAGACAGGGGGTAATTCACCCCTCCACTTT	CASRETGGNSPLHF
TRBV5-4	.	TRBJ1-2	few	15	TGTGCCAGCAGCTCGGGAAACATAGCTAACTATGGCTACACCTTC	CASSSGNIANYGYTF
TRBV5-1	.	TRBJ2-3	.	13	TGCGCCAGCAGCCTAGGGAGCGGGGATACGCAGTATTTT	CASSLGSGDTQYF
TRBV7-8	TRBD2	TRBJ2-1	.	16	TGTGCCAGCAGCTTAAGGGCGGGAGGGATCTACAATGAGCAGTTCTTC	CASSLRAGGIYNEQFF
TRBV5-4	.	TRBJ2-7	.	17	TGTGCCAGCAGCTTGGGCAGGAATAGGCCTTTGGCCTACGAGCAGTACTTC	CASSLGRNRPLAYEQYF
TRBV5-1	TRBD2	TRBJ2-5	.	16	TGCGCCAGCAGCTTGGCGACTAGCGGGGGCCAAGAGACCCAGTACTTC	CASSLATSGGQETQYF
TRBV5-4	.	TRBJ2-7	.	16	TGTGCCAGCAGCTTGGCCTGGAGAGGGAATGTGGACGAGCAGTACTTC	CASSLAWRGNVDEQYF
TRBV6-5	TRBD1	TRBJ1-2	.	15	TGTGCCAGCGAGGACAGGGGGGAAGGCTACTATGGCTACACCTTC	CASEDRGEGYYGYTF
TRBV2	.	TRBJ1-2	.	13	TGTGCCAGCAGTTGGAACAGCAACTATGGCTACACCTTC	CASSWNSNYGYTF
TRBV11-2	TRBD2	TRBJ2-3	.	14	TGTGCCAGCCGAAGGCGGGGGGCCACAGATACGCAGTATTTT	CASRRRGATDTQYF
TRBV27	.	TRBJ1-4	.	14	TGTGCCAGCAGTTTCGGGGGGGCTAATGAAAAACTGTTTTTT	CASSFGGANEKLFF
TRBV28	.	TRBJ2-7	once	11	TGTGCCGTGGCGGCAGTCTACGAGCAGTACTTC	CAVAAVYEQYF
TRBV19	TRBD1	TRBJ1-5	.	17	TGTGCCAGTAGTATAGCCAGGACAGGAGGAAACAATCAGCCCCAGCATTTT	CASSIARTGGNNQPQHF
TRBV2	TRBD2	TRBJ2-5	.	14	TGTGCCAGCAGCCCTCTGGGAGGGACCGAGACCCAGTACTTC	CASSPLGGTETQYF
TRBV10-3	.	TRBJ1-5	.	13	TGTGCCATCAGCCAAGCCGGCAATCAGCCCCAGCATTTT	CAISQAGNQPQHF
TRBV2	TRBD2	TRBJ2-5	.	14	TGTGCCAGCAGGCAGCGGGAGGGCAAAGAGACCCAGTACTTC	CASRQREGKETQYF
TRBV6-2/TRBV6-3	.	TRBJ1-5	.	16	TGTGCCAGCAGTTACCCGATGGTTATAGGCAATCAGCCCCAGCATTTT	CASSYPMVIGNQPQHF
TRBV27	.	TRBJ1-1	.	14	TGTGCCAGCAGTTTATCGAGGTTAGGCACTGAAGCTTTCTTT	CASSLSRLGTEAFF
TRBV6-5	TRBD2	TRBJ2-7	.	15	TGTGCCAGCAACAGCTATTTAACGGGAGGGTACGAGCAGTACTTC	CASNSYLTGGYEQYF
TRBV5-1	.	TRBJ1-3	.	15	TGCGCCAGCAGCTTGGACGGGAGCTCTGGAAACACCATATATTTT	CASSLDGSSGNTIYF
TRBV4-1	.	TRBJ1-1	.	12	TGCGCCAGCAGCCAAGATGCCACGGGAGCTTTCTTT	CASSQDATGAFF
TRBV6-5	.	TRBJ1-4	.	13	TGTGCCAGCAGTTGGCAGCGGAATGAAAAACTGTTTTTT	CASSWQRNEKLFF
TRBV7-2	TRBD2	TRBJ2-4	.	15	TGTGCCAGCAGCTTAGTCGGGGGGGGCCCCTACATTCAGTACTTC	CASSLVGGGPYIQYF
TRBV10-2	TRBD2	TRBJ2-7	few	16	TGCGCCAGCAGTGACGGGACTAGCGGATACTCCTACGAGCAGTACTTC	CASSDGTSGYSYEQYF
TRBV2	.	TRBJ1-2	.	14	TGTGCCAGCAGCGGGGACACGATTCTCTATGGCTACACCTTC	CASSGDTILYGYTF
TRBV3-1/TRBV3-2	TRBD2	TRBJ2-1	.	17	TGTGCCAGCAGCCCTTGGGGAAGCGGGAGGGCAGACAATGAGCAGTTCTTC	CASSPWGSGRADNEQFF
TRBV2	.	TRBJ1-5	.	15	TGTGCCAGCAGCTTAGAGGCGTCTTCTGGTCAGCCCCAGCATTTT	CASSLEASSGQPQHF
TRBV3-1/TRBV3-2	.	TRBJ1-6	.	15	TGTGCCAGCAGCCAAGATTCAATCCTATATTCACCCCTCCACTTT	CASSQDSILYSPLHF
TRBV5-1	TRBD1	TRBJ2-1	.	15	TGCGCCAGCAGCAGAATGGGACAGGGGGCAAATGAGCAGTTCTTC	CASSRMGQGANEQFF
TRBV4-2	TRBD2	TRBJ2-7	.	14	TGTGCCAGCAGCAAACTAGCGGGAGATGACGAGCAGTACTTC	CASSKLAGDDEQYF
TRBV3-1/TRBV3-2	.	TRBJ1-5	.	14	TGTGCCAGCAGCCAAAGGAGGGAGAATCAGCCCCAGCATTTT	CASSQRRENQPQHF
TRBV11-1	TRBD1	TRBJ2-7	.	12	TGTGCCAGCAGCAAGGGGGCATACGAGCAGTACTTC	CASSKGAYEQYF
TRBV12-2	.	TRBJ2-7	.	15	TGTGCAAGTCGCTTAGCGGGCGGGAGAGCCTACGAGCAGTACTTC	CASRLAGGRAYEQYF
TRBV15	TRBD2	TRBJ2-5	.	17	TGTGCCACCAGCAGAGTTAAGTCAGGACTAGCGTTGAAGACCCAGTACTTC	CATSRVKSGLALKTQYF
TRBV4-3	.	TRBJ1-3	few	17	TGCGCCAGCAGCCAGGAGAGTTCGGGGTTTAGGGGAAACACCATATATTTT	CASSQESSGFRGNTIYF
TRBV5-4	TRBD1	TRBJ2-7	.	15	TGTGCCAGCAGCTTCCGGGACAGGGGGGCCTACGAGCAGTACTTC	CASSFRDRGAYEQYF
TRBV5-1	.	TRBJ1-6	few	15	TGCGCCAGCAGCCCAGCATCGGGAGATAATTCACCCCTCCACTTT	CASSPASGDNSPLHF
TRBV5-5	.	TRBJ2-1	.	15	TGTGCCAGCAGCTTGGACTTAAGCTCCTACAATGAGCAGTTCTTC	CASSLDLSSYNEQFF
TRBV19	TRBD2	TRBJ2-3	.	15	TGTGCCAGTATGGGTAAGGGACTAGCAACAGATACGCAGTATTTT	CASMGKGLATDTQYF
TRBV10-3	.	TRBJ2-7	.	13	TGTGCCATCCGTGGTCAGTCGACCTACGAGCAGTACTTC	CAIRGQSTYEQYF
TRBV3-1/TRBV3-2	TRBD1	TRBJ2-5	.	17	TGTGCCAGCAGCCAATATAGGACAGGGGCGTACCAAGAGACCCAGTACTTC	CASSQYRTGAYQETQYF
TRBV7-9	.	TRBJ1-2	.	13	TGTGCCAGCAGCCAAGACAATAACTATGGCTACACCTTC	CASSQDNNYGYTF
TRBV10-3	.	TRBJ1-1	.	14	TGTGCCATCAGTGATGCCAGGGGCAACACTGAAGCTTTCTTT	CAISDARGNTEAFF
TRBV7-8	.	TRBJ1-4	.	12	TGTGCCAGCAGCCCCTATAATGAAAAACTGTTTTTT	CASSPYNEKLFF